One sample yielded the 18 T cell receptor beta chains listed below, sequenced in a study of blood T cell repertoires in COVID-19 (TCRdb year 2020). To prepare the library, the immunoSEQ multiplex PCR assay was applied. The clones in this table, taken by TCRdb from immuneACCESS, are in-frame only. Not every clone is retained; where verified, under half of the shortfall comes from an unresolved V gene, and the cause of the rest is unknown. Across this sample there are more than 95,000 clones, with 92% seen only once. About 1.9% of the sample rests with the top ten. The sample was peripheral blood. These receptors were collected from a man aged 45 to 65 with COVID-19, enrolled during active disease.

J is TRBJ2-7 and V is TRBV14; 7 bases match TRBD2. Looked up from germline, CDR1 is SGHDN and CDR2 is FVKESK. V was pared by 1 base and J by 6 bases, with 3 bases of the junction left unmatched. This CDR3 is 13 amino acids long. The CDR3 loop is CASSQGLAGEQYV. The CDR3 coding sequence is TGTGCCAGCAGCCAAGGACTAGCCGGCGAGCAGTACGTC.

The V and J genes are TRBV29-1 and TRBJ1-1, with D possibly being TRBD1 (6 bases). The CDR3 contains 13 residues. Germline CDR1 and CDR2: SQVTM and ANQGSEA. The V end lost 3 bases, the J end lost 7 bases, and 15 bases lay between the germline ends. The CDR3 loop is CSVERQGRGEAFF. The CDR3, as DNA: TGCAGCGTTGAGCGCCAGGGGAGGGGTGAAGCTTTCTTT.

This clone was observed a few times. The chain couples TRBV2 to TRBJ1-2; TRBD1 matches 10 bases. CDR3 length equals 14 residues. CDR1 and CDR2 (germline): SNHLY, FYNNEI. The V gene end was trimmed by 6 bases and the J gene end by 1 base; junction bases not matched to a gene: 2. The CDR3 DNA follows: TGTGCCAGCAGAGGGACAGGGGATAACTATGGCTACACCTTC. Protein sequence: CASRGTGDNYGYTF.

This clone was detected once. The V call is TRBV25-1, the J call TRBJ1-4; a possible D gene is TRBD1 (6 bases). The V end lost 2 bases, the J end lost 4 bases, and 11 bases lay between the germline ends. Germline V gene lookup returns CDR1 MGHDK and CDR2 SYGVNS. The CDR3 extends over 15 amino acids. The CDR3 loop is CASSEPGQINEKLFF. The CDR3 bases are TGTGCCAGCAGTGAACCAGGACAGATTAATGAAAAACTGTTTTTT.

V is TRBV27 and J is TRBJ2-3; tentative D call: TRBD2 (5 bases). Trimming shortened V by 3 bases and J by 6 bases, and 16 bases separated the two germline ends. The CDR3 has 15 residues. Germline loops: CDR1 MNHEY, CDR2 SMNVEV (reference sequence). The CDR3 is CASSFLGPGVDTQYF. The CDR3 DNA follows: TGTGCCAGCAGTTTTTTGGGTCCCGGGGTGGATACGCAGTATTTT.

The rearrangement uses TRBV27 and TRBJ1-2; a weak D match, TRBD1 (6 bases). Trimming took 1 base from V and 4 from J, leaving 16 bases between them. This CDR3 spans 16 amino acids. CDR1 and CDR2 (germline): MNHEY, SMNVEV (reference sequence). CDR3 region: CASSLWGGAPVYGYTF. The CDR3 DNA is TGTGCCAGCAGTTTATGGGGGGGCGCGCCGGTCTATGGCTACACCTTC.

V and J are TRBV29-1 and TRBJ2-3; 11 bases fit TRBD2. The trim removed 8 bases at V and 5 bases at J, leaving 9 bases unmatched. Germline V lookup: CDR1 SQVTM, CDR2 ANQGSEA. The CDR3 totals 14 residues. CDR3 residues: CSHKTSGIKDTQYF. The CDR3 region has the DNA TGCAGCCATAAGACTAGCGGGATTAAAGATACGCAGTATTTT.

The rearrangement joins TRBV7-2 to TRBJ2-1, with no clear D. The germline CDR1 and CDR2 sequences are SGHTA and FQGNSA. CDR3 length: 11 residues. V was clipped by 2 bases and J by 10 bases, with 6 bases between them. The CDR3 region has the DNA TGTGCCAGCAGCTTAAAAGCGGAGCAGTTCTTC. It encodes CASSLKAEQFF.

V usage is TRBV9 and J usage is TRBJ2-1, with TRBD1 identical over 10 bases. Germline lookup yields CDR1 SGDLS and CDR2 YYNGEE. V dropped 0 bases and J dropped 8; count of bases not matched to a gene: 2. There are 14 residues in the CDR3. CDR3 amino acids: CASSVGTGGYEQFF. The CDR3 bases are TGTGCCAGCAGCGTAGGGACAGGGGGGTATGAGCAGTTCTTC.

This rearrangement joins TRBV2 to TRBJ2-7, with 7 bases lining up with TRBD1. Germline CDR1 and CDR2: SNHLY and FYNNEI. Trimming at V came to 6 bases and at J to 3 bases, leaving 5 bases not matched to a gene. This CDR3 region has 13 residues. The CDR3 coding sequence is TGTGCCAGCAGCGTGACAGGGCTCTACGAGCAGTACGTC. This gives the protein CASSVTGLYEQYV.

The V call is TRBV2, the J call TRBJ2-1; tentatively, D is TRBD1 (5 bases). The CDR3 is 15 residues long. Germline assignment: CDR1 SNHLY and CDR2 FYNNEI. V dropped 2 bases and J dropped 4 bases, with 12 bases sitting between them. CDR3 protein: CASSEMGPQYNEQFF. The CDR3 bases are TGTGCCAGCAGTGAAATGGGGCCCCAATACAATGAGCAGTTCTTC.

This clone showed up just a few times. The J gene is TRBJ1-1, the V gene TRBV5-1; no definite D call. Germline-derived CDR1 and CDR2 are SGHRS and YFSETQ. The CDR3 spans 14 residues. Trimming removed 0 bases from V and 5 bases from J, with 11 bases in between. CDR3 bases: TGCGCCAGCAGCTTGGGGATCGGGAGTACTGAAGCTTTCTTT. This encodes CASSLGIGSTEAFF.

V gene TRBV2 combines with J gene TRBJ1-5, with 12 bases aligning to TRBD1. Germline-derived CDR1 and CDR2 are SNHLY and FYNNEI. There are 14 residues in the CDR3. The V gene end was trimmed by 8 bases and the J gene end by 6 bases; junction bases not matched to a gene: 5. CDR3 loop: CASRDRGLFQPQHF. The CDR3 bases are TGTGCCAGCCGGGACAGGGGGCTGTTTCAGCCCCAGCATTTT.

CDR3 coding DNA: TGTGCCAGTAGTATACTAGCGGCAGTGACAGATACGCAGTATTTT. Its protein is CASSILAAVTDTQYF. The V call is TRBV19, the J call TRBJ2-3, with TRBD2 matching 7 bases. V lost 2 bases and J lost 3; bases outside the gene matches: 5. Germline V gene data show CDR1 as LNHDA and CDR2 as SQIVND (reference sequence). The CDR3 spans 15 residues.

The gene calls are TRBV9 and TRBJ2-3; weak D call: TRBD2 (6 bases). Germline assignment: CDR1 SGDLS and CDR2 YYNGEE. Trimming stripped 6 bases from V and 2 bases from J, with 16 bases between. This CDR3 region has 15 residues. CDR3 protein: CASTLSGAVTDTQYF. CDR3 nucleotide sequence: TGTGCCAGCACCCTTAGCGGAGCCGTCACAGATACGCAGTATTTT.

This clone was counted once. The rearrangement joins TRBV5-8 to TRBJ2-7, with a tentative D call TRBD2 (5 bases). CDR3 length: 11 amino acids. V lost 4 bases and J 7 bases, leaving 9 bases between the germline ends. CDR1 is SGHTS and CDR2 is YDEGEE in the germline V gene. The CDR3 bases are TGTGCCAGCAGCCGGGAATATGAGCAGTACTTC. Amino acid sequence: CASSREYEQYF.

The chain joins TRBV7-2 to TRBJ1-6; TRBD1 matches 7 bases. The CDR3 consists of 19 residues. V lost 0 bases and J lost 0; bases outside the gene matches: 8. CDR1 and CDR2 (germline): SGHTA, FQGNSA. The CDR3 loop reads CASSLAPWTGSSYNSPLHF. CDR3 DNA sequence: TGTGCCAGCAGCTTAGCCCCCTGGACAGGTTCCTCCTATAATTCACCCCTCCACTTT.

The chain couples TRBV2 to TRBJ1-2; 10 bases are shared with TRBD1. The CDR3 contains 22 residues. CDR1 and CDR2 from the germline V gene are SNHLY and FYNNEI. J lost 1 base, V lost 3 bases, and 23 bases had no gene match. CDR3 sequence reads: CASSDSLIGMSVRDRGNYGYTF. The CDR3, as DNA: TGTGCCAGCAGTGATTCCCTAATTGGCATGAGCGTCCGGGACAGGGGTAACTATGGCTACACCTTC.